The clone carrying this TCR beta chain was counted at least ten times. Its antigen is unidentified. Previously described methods and listed TCR primers were used for bulk TCR libraries. TCRdb processed the PCR reads anew with MiXCR; each CDR3 protein has one entry. The sample contains more than 450,000 distinct CDR3 sequences, roughly 26% of which appear only once. The germline CDR1 and CDR2 sequences are MGHRA and YSYEKL. This CDR3 is 11 amino acids long. Between the trimmed V and J ends, which lost 10 bases and 4 bases, there was a span of 10 bases. The data are from a study of molecular identifiers for immune sequencing clone quantification. Whole-study results and caveats: Investigators reportedly could detect spiked Jurkat TCR RNA from one cell among approximately 970,000 naive cells. The share of molecules held by clones above 20 RNA copies was over 98% in effector cells and under 1% in naive cells.

Libraries used roughly 18,000 to 1,100,000 sorted naive CD8 T cells and 10%, 30% or 50% RNA input. The rearrangement joins TRBV4-1 to TRBJ1-1, with D unclear. The sequencing input was naive CD8+ T cells from blood, with Jurkat cell RNA spiked in. Indicated subset: FACS-sorted CD8+CD4-CCR7+CD45RA+ naive T cells. The sequence came from a human donor in good health. Some libraries in this study had Jurkat cell RNA spiked in. The CDR3: CATTLGTEAFF. The CDR3 DNA reads as TGCGCCACCACGTTAGGCACTGAAGCTTTCTTT.